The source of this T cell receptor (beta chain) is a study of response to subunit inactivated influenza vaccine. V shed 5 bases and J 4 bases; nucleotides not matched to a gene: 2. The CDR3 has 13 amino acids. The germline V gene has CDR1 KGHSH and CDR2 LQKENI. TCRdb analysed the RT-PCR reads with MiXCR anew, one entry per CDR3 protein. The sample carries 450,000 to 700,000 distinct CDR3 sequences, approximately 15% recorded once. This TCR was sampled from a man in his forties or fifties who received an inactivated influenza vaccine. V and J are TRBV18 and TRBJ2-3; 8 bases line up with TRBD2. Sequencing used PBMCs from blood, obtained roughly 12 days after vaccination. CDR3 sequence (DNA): TGTGCCAGCTCAGTAGCGGGATCAGATACGCAGTATTTT. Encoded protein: CASSVAGSDTQYF.